Described below is a single T cell receptor beta chain sequence and its context. The data stem from a study of blood T cell repertoires in COVID-19. CDR3 length: 13 residues. Trimming removed 3 bases at V and 7 bases at J, with 12 bases between. Germline V gene lookup returns CDR1 LNHDA and CDR2 SQIVND (reference sequence). The assay was immunoSEQ multiplex PCR, and TCRdb's table has in-frame clones only and misses some. The table has around 170,000 clones, 75% to 90% seen once; the top ten hold approximately 2.9%. The source is a woman aged 60-75 years with acute or convalescent COVID-19. The genes are TRBV19 and TRBJ1-1; D unresolved. Sequenced input: peripheral blood. In nucleotides, the CDR3 is TGTGCCAGTAGTATGAGGAGGGCGGGTGAAGCTTTCTTT. It specifies CASSMRRAGEAFF.